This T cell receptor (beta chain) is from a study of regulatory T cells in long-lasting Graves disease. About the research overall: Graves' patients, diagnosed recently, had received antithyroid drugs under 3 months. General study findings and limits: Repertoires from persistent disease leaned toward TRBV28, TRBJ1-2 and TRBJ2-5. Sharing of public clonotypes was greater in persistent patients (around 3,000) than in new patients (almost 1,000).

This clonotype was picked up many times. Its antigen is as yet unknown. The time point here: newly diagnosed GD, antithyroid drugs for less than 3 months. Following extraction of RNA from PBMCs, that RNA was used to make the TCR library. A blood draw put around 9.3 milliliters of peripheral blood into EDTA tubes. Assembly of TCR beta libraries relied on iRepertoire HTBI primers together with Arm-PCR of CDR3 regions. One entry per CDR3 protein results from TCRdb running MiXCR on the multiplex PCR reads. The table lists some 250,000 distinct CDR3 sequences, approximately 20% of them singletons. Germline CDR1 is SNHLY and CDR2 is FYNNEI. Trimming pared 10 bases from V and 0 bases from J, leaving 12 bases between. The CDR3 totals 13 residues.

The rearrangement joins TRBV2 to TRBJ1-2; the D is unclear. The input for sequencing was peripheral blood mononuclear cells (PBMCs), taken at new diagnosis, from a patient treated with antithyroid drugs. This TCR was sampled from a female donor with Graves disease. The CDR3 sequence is CATTPGANYGYTF. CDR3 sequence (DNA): TGTGCCACCACCCCGGGAGCTAACTATGGCTACACCTTC. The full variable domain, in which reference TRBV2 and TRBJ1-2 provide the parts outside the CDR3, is EPEVTQTPSHQVTQMGQEVILRCVPISNHLYFYWYRQILGQKVEFLVSFYNNEISEKSEIFDDQFSVERPDGSNFTLKIRSTKLEDSAMYFCATTPGANYGYTFGSGTRLTVV.